Given below is one T cell receptor beta chain in context. The CDR3 length is 16 residues. Germline lookup yields CDR1 SGHNT and CDR2 YENEEA. Germline trimming cut 5 bases from V and 0 bases from J; bases unmatched to any gene: 8. This entry belongs to a study of blood T cell repertoires in COVID-19. Authors' analysis steps: The assay estimated nucleated cells by amplifying reference gene primers. Produced via immunoSEQ multiplex PCR; TCRdb's table is partial and in-frame only. The V and J calls and clone size are taken from that table; D and trimming were inferred from the DNA. The table shows roughly 180,000 clones, with 60% to 80% occurring only once.

The clonotype was recovered from a man in his fifties or sixties who had been exposed to COVID-19. Sequencing was performed on PBMCs or T cells enriched from blood (not recorded which). The chain uses TRBV11-3 and TRBJ2-7; 9 nucleotides line up with TRBD2. CDR3 sequence (DNA): TGTGCCAGCAGCCCGAACAGCGGGAGGACCTCCTACGAGCAGTACTTC. Its protein product is CASSPNSGRTSYEQYF.